The entry below describes one TCR beta chain. This specimen comes from a study of blood T cell repertoires in COVID-19. About the study: The United States, Italy and Spain provided the acute and convalescent COVID-19 samples. The cDNA or gDNA used as material had been derived from T cells, B-cell-depleted T cells, or PBMCs.

In the study's own analysis: Reference gene primer amplification in the assay estimated nucleated cell counts. Some clones are missing from TCRdb's copy, which holds only in-frame ones; the method was immunoSEQ multiplex PCR. V, J and clone size are those of that table, while D and trimming were read from the DNA. The top ten clones hold around 7% of a sample with about 180,000 clones, roughly 75% of them seen once. Trimming removed 0 bases from V and 8 bases from J, with 29 bases in between. The CDR3 sequence is 19 residues long. Per germline, CDR1 SGHRS and CDR2 YFSETQ. The gene calls are TRBV5-1 and TRBJ1-2; the D is unclear. The receptor's source is a man in his sixties or seventies with active or convalescent COVID-19. The specimen sequenced was peripheral blood. The CDR3 DNA reads as TGCGCCAGCAGCTTGGAGGGAATCACATCCCCTCGGGGATATCAAGGCTACACCTTC. This encodes CASSLEGITSPRGYQGYTF.